There are many counts of the clone carrying this T cell receptor beta chain. The antigen is unknown. RNA transcripts served as the template for amplifying TCR beta CDR3 regions. Researchers ran a first-round RT-PCR on the TCR CDR3 using the HTBI primer set. TCRdb itself ran the multiplex PCR reads through MiXCR, one entry per CDR3 protein. The table includes under 700,000 distinct CDR3 sequences, over 15% detected once. These data are taken from a study of T cells in Graves' hyperthyroidism and ophthalmopathy. Study-level information: Sampling of peripheral blood happened at initial diagnosis, prior to any treatment. Study-level findings and limits: Through a model of 13 V-J features, ophthalmopathy was separated from stable hyperthyroidism. The model foresaw ophthalmopathy a median roughly 6 months prior to onset.

The definition of stable Graves' hyperthyroidism was no ophthalmopathy progression within 18 months. Trimming at V came to 3 bases and at J to 8 bases, leaving 12 bases not matched to a gene. The CDR3 is 15 residues long. Germline lookup yields CDR1 MDHEN and CDR2 SYDVKM. The sequence came from a woman between 18 and 29 years old with Graves' hyperthyroidism. Material: blood. The chain has TRBV28 and TRBJ1-2, with 7 positions matching TRBD1. In DNA, the CDR3 is TGTGCCAGCAGTTTCCGGGACAGCCCCCAGCGCGGCTACACCTTC. Encoded protein: CASSFRDSPQRGYTF.